A single sample is the source of the 2 T cell receptor beta chains below, sequenced in a study of radiotherapy plus CTLA-4 blockade in lung cancer. Repertoires were generated with immunoSEQ multiplex PCR, while TCRdb's copy carries only in-frame clones and drops some. This table holds about 97,000 clones, 65% to 75% found once. This material consisted of peripheral blood, taken from a patient treated with radiotherapy plus ipilimumab. The receptors shown here come from a human donor with non-small cell lung cancer who had a partial response to radiotherapy plus ipilimumab. Some clones in this sample may be carry-over from other donors' samples.

V is TRBV14 and J is TRBJ2-2; no clear D. V was pared by 1 base and J by 0 bases, with 9 bases between. Germline CDR1 is SGHDN and CDR2 is FVKESK. The CDR3 is 16 amino acids. The CDR3 sequence: CASSQVAAANTGELFF. The CDR3 DNA follows: TGTGCCAGCAGCCAAGTTGCGGCAGCGAACACCGGGGAGCTGTTTTTT.

CDR3 coding DNA: TGTGCCAGCTCACCGGGGGGTCGCCGTGAAAAACTGTTTTTT. Translation gives CASSPGGRREKLFF. The gene calls are TRBV18 and TRBJ1-4, with D perhaps matching TRBD1 (5 bases). The CDR3 extends over 14 amino acids. Per the germline V gene, CDR1 is KGHSH and CDR2 is LQKENI. V was cut by 3 bases and J by 7 bases, with 12 bases left in between.